The 29 T cell receptor beta chains below were found in one sample sequenced in a study of blood T cell repertoires in COVID-19. Generated by immunoSEQ multiplex PCR, the TCRdb table keeps only in-frame clones and is missing some. This sample has a few hundred thousand clones; about 80% occur once, and the top ten carry 2.3%. Sequencing used peripheral blood. These receptors came from a woman aged 55 to 70 with acute or convalescent COVID-19.

This clone was recorded once. The CDR3 here is CASSYRGQNQPQHF. The CDR3 nucleotides read TGTGCCAGCAGTTACCGGGGACAAAATCAGCCCCAGCATTTT. The rearrangement uses TRBV6-5 and TRBJ1-5; a possible D gene is TRBD1 (6 bases). V was trimmed by 2 bases and J by 4 bases, leaving 9 bases between them. Germline V CDR1 and CDR2: MNHEY, SVGAGI. This CDR3 region has 14 residues.

The chain couples TRBV7-9 to TRBJ2-3; TRBD1 matches at 8 bases. J gave up 1 base and V 2 bases, and 8 bases lay outside the gene matches. The CDR3 loop spans 17 amino acids. Germline V lookup: CDR1 SEHNR, CDR2 FQNEAQ (reference sequence). The CDR3 region has the DNA TGTGCCAGCAGCTTAATGGGCAGGGGGCGAGGCACAGATACGCAGTATTTT. Translating gives CASSLMGRGRGTDTQYF.

V gene TRBV27 combines with J gene TRBJ1-1, with D perhaps matching TRBD1 (5 bases). Germline assignment: CDR1 MNHEY and CDR2 SMNVEV (reference sequence). There are 14 residues in the CDR3. Trimming removed 6 bases from V and 2 bases from J, with 13 bases in between. In DNA, the CDR3 is TGTGCCAGCAGCGTACAGGCTTTTAACACTGAAGCTTTCTTT. This encodes CASSVQAFNTEAFF.

This clone appeared a single time. The V and J genes are TRBV2 and TRBJ2-3; 9 bases map to TRBD1. CDR1 SNHLY and CDR2 FYNNEI come from the germline V gene. Trimming at V came to 8 bases and at J to 1 base, leaving 4 bases not matched to a gene. This CDR3 spans 14 amino acids. The CDR3 loop is CASLRDRGTDTQYF. The CDR3 nucleotides are TGTGCCAGCCTCCGGGACAGGGGCACAGATACGCAGTATTTT.

The chain joins TRBV5-1 to TRBJ2-3, with 9 nucleotides matching TRBD2. The CDR3 contains 16 residues. V dropped 0 bases and J dropped 6; count of bases not matched to a gene: 8. Germline V CDR1 and CDR2: SGHRS, YFSETQ. CDR3 sequence reads: CASSLAPSGKRDTQYF. The CDR3 bases are TGCGCCAGCAGCTTGGCACCTAGCGGGAAGAGGGATACGCAGTATTTT.

The rearrangement uses TRBV5-1 and TRBJ1-6; 7 bases match TRBD1. With V trimmed by 2 bases and J by 6 bases, 8 bases remained unmatched. Per germline, CDR1 SGHRS and CDR2 YFSETQ. The CDR3 runs to 16 residues. The CDR3 here is CASSFSQQGINSPLHF. The CDR3 region has the DNA TGCGCCAGCAGCTTCTCGCAACAGGGGATTAATTCACCCCTCCACTTT.

This sequence joins TRBV7-2 and TRBJ1-1; TRBD1 aligns across 10 bases. Trimming took 5 bases from V and 5 from J; bases not matched to a gene: 8. This CDR3 region has 15 residues. Looked up from germline, CDR1 is SGHTA and CDR2 is FQGNSA. Written as DNA, the CDR3 is TGTGCCAGCAGCGCACGACAGGGGGCGCGTACTGAAGCTTTCTTT. Translated, it gives CASSARQGARTEAFF. Full variable domain (remainder filled in from reference TRBV7-2 and TRBJ1-1): GAGVSQSPSNKVTEKGKDVELRCDPISGHTALYWYRQSLGQGLEFLIYFQGNSAPDKSGLPSDRFSAERTGGSVSTLTIQRTQQEDSAVYLCASSARQGARTEAFFGQGTRLTVV.

This chain links TRBV3-1 (or the pseudogene TRBV3-2) with TRBJ1-2, with D maybe TRBD1 (6 bases). Trimming cost V 5 bases and J 2 bases, with 9 bases left between them. Germline loops: CDR1 LGHDT, CDR2 YNNKEL (reference sequence). There are 13 residues in the CDR3. CDR3 bases: TGTGCCAGCAGCGACAGGTTCAACTATGGCTACACCTTC. Translated, it gives CASSDRFNYGYTF.

The chain links TRBV7-2 to TRBJ1-1; D may be TRBD1 (5 bases). The CDR3 contains 15 residues. V was pared by 0 bases and J by 1 base, with 9 bases between. The germline V gene encodes CDR1 SGHTA and CDR2 FQGNSA. The CDR3 region has the DNA TGTGCCAGCAGCTTAGCGCGGGGGAAGAACACTGAAGCTTTCTTT. It translates to CASSLARGKNTEAFF. Together with reference TRBV7-2 and TRBJ1-1, the CDR3 gives the full variable domain: GAGVSQSPSNKVTEKGKDVELRCDPISGHTALYWYRQSLGQGLEFLIYFQGNSAPDKSGLPSDRFSAERTGGSVSTLTIQRTQQEDSAVYLCASSLARGKNTEAFFGQGTRLTVV.

This chain links TRBV10-3 with TRBJ2-2; D is possibly TRBD2 (7 bases). Germline CDR1 reads ENHRY; CDR2 reads SYGVKD. The CDR3 is 17 amino acids. V lost 2 bases, J lost 0 bases, and 13 bases lay in between. The CDR3 loop reads CAISEGGARTNTGELFF. The CDR3 DNA is TGTGCCATCAGTGAGGGGGGGGCCAGGACGAACACCGGGGAGCTGTTTTTT.

The CDR3 nucleotides read TGCAGCGCTACGGGACTAGGGGCCGATACGCAGTATTTT. Translated, it gives CSATGLGADTQYF. This chain links TRBV29-1 with TRBJ2-3; TRBD2 agrees at 8 bases. CDR3 length: 13 amino acids. Germline assignment: CDR1 SQVTM and CDR2 ANQGSEA. V trimming: 7 bases; J trimming: 6 bases; junction bases outside the gene matches: 9.

V and J are TRBV7-3 and TRBJ2-5, with TRBD1 identical over 9 bases. J gave up 5 bases and V 5 bases, and 9 bases lay outside the gene matches. Germline-derived CDR1 and CDR2 are SGHTA and FQGTGA. The CDR3 spans 15 residues. The CDR3 loop is CASSATGTGHETQYF. The CDR3 nucleotides are TGTGCCAGCAGCGCGACCGGGACAGGGCATGAGACCCAGTACTTC.

The genes are TRBV5-4 and TRBJ1-6; 9 nucleotides line up with TRBD1. V dropped 2 bases and J dropped 6; count of bases not matched to a gene: 0. Germline V gene data show CDR1 as SGHNT and CDR2 as YYREEE (reference sequence). The length of the CDR3 is 14 residues. CDR3 sequence reads: CASSLQGANSPLHF. The CDR3 coding sequence is TGTGCCAGCAGCTTACAGGGGGCTAATTCACCCCTCCACTTT.

The rearrangement links TRBV9 to TRBJ2-1, with D perhaps TRBD2 (7 bases). Deletions cut 6 bases from V and 2 bases from J, with 15 bases between. CDR1 is SGDLS, CDR2 YYNGEE, per germline. The CDR3 has 15 residues. CDR3 amino acids: CASTVGGAPYNEQFF. The CDR3 DNA reads TGTGCCAGCACAGTAGGGGGGGCCCCCTACAATGAGCAGTTCTTC.

This clone was seen only a few times. J is TRBJ2-3 and V is TRBV6-5; D is uncertain. V dropped 7 bases and J dropped 0 bases, with 8 bases sitting between them. The CDR3 is 13 residues long. Germline CDR1 reads MNHEY; CDR2 reads SVGAGI. The CDR3 protein is CASTADSTDTQYF. CDR3 sequence (DNA): TGTGCCAGCACCGCGGATAGCACAGATACGCAGTATTTT.

V gene TRBV7-6 combines with J gene TRBJ2-7; 9 nucleotides align to TRBD1. Per germline, CDR1 SGHVS and CDR2 FNYEAQ. The J segment lost 3 bases and the V segment lost 6 bases, leaving 24 bases of the junction unmatched. The CDR3 totals 20 residues. The DNA for the CDR3 is TGTGCCAGCAGTCAAAGAAGCTCCGGGACAGGGACAACAAATGTCTACGAGCAGTACTTC. This gives the protein CASSQRSSGTGTTNVYEQYF.

This chain connects TRBV9 to TRBJ2-7; 7 bases are shared with TRBD1. The CDR3 loop spans 14 amino acids. Germline loops: CDR1 SGDLS, CDR2 YYNGEE. Trimming cost V 3 bases and J 6 bases; bases outside gene matches: 9. The CDR3 DNA reads TGTGCCAGCAGCGGGGGACAGTCAAAGACCGAGCAGTACTTC. Protein product: CASSGGQSKTEQYF.

The chain carries TRBV3-1 (or the pseudogene TRBV3-2) and TRBJ1-2; 9 bases fit TRBD1. Unmatched junction bases numbered 4, after V lost 4 bases and J lost 4 bases. Germline CDR1 and CDR2: LGHDT and YNNKEL (reference sequence). CDR3 length: 14 amino acids. The CDR3: CASSLNRGPYGYTF. CDR3 DNA: TGTGCCAGCAGCCTAAACAGGGGGCCCTATGGCTACACCTTC.

About this clone itself: This same CDR3 is encoded by further DNA sequences in the sample. The rearrangement uses TRBV7-8 and TRBJ2-5; 8 nucleotides match TRBD1. The germline CDR1 and CDR2 sequences are SGHVS and FQNEAQ. Losses at the gene ends were 0 bases for V and 9 bases for J; bases not matched to a gene: 12. The CDR3 sequence is 16 residues long. Here the CDR3 reads CASSLALRDRPGAQYF. The CDR3 DNA reads as TGTGCCAGCAGCTTAGCCCTAAGGGACAGGCCAGGGGCCCAGTACTTC.

CDR3 in amino acids: CASSVTGSSDTQYF. For the CDR3, the DNA is TGTGCCAGCAGCGTCACAGGATCCTCAGATACGCAGTATTTT. This chain links TRBV9 with TRBJ2-3, with D perhaps matching TRBD1 (5 bases). The CDR3 consists of 14 residues. Looked up from germline, CDR1 is SGDLS and CDR2 is YYNGEE. Deletions cut 2 bases from V and 4 bases from J, with 11 bases between.

The chain couples TRBV18 to TRBJ2-5; 13 positions agree with TRBD2. The CDR3 extends over 17 amino acids. Germline V gene lookup returns CDR1 KGHSH and CDR2 LQKENI. After removal of 3 bases from V and 5 bases from J, the junction contained 9 bases not matched to a gene. The chain's CDR3 is CASSPKTGTSGAETQYF. In DNA, the CDR3 is TGTGCCAGCTCACCGAAAACCGGGACTAGCGGGGCGGAGACCCAGTACTTC.

The chain couples TRBV28 to TRBJ1-4, with 7 bases that match TRBD1. With V trimmed by 2 bases and J by 10 bases, 13 bases remained unmatched. The CDR3 runs to 16 residues. Germline values: CDR1 MDHEN, CDR2 SYDVKM. This CDR3 is CASSLAGGLTIGKLFF. Written as DNA, the CDR3 is TGTGCCAGCAGTTTAGCAGGGGGGCTCACCATCGGAAAACTGTTTTTT.

This sequence joins TRBV7-2 and TRBJ2-3; maybe TRBD2 (5 bases). This CDR3 contains 13 residues. Germline CDR1 is SGHTA and CDR2 is FQGNSA. The V end lost 1 base, the J end lost 6 bases, and 8 bases lay between the germline ends. The CDR3 loop reads CASSLGIADTQYF. The CDR3 DNA follows: TGTGCCAGCAGCTTAGGTATAGCGGATACGCAGTATTTT.

The chain couples TRBV11-2 to TRBJ2-7; 9 bases fit TRBD1. CDR1 and CDR2 from the germline V gene are SGHAT and FQNNGV. The trim removed 5 bases at V and 2 bases at J, leaving 4 bases unmatched. The CDR3 consists of 14 residues. The chain's CDR3 is CASSAGTGTYEQYF. CDR3 DNA: TGTGCCAGCAGCGCCGGGACAGGGACCTACGAGCAGTACTTC.

The chain combines TRBV5-4 with TRBJ1-2; 10 nucleotides line up with TRBD1. Germline trimming cut 5 bases from V and 5 bases from J; bases unmatched to any gene: 9. Germline V gene sequence: CDR1 SGHNT, CDR2 YYREEE (reference sequence). This CDR3 region has 15 residues. CDR3 protein: CASSFPPGQGYGYTF. For the CDR3, the DNA is TGTGCCAGCAGTTTCCCGCCGGGACAGGGGTATGGCTACACCTTC.

The V call is TRBV6-2 or TRBV6-3, the J call TRBJ1-2; TRBD1 matches at 8 bases. The length of the CDR3 is 14 residues. The V gene's germline CDR1 is MNHEY and CDR2 SVGEGT. Trimming took 5 bases from V and 6 from J; bases not matched to a gene: 8. The CDR3 DNA reads as TGTGCCAGCAGTCCCAGGGGGCGCGTCCATGGCTACACCTTC. Its protein is CASSPRGRVHGYTF.

This clone was recorded once. V is TRBV3-1 (or the pseudogene TRBV3-2) and J is TRBJ1-1; D not resolved. The length of the CDR3 is 13 residues. CDR1 LGHDT and CDR2 YNNKEL come from the germline V gene (reference sequence). Trimming cost V 1 base and J 3 bases, with 6 bases left between them. The CDR3 sequence: CASSQVTDTEAFF. The CDR3 DNA reads TGTGCCAGCAGCCAAGTAACGGACACTGAAGCTTTCTTT.

The chain links TRBV5-8 to TRBJ1-5; D is possibly TRBD1 (6 bases). V was clipped by 0 bases and J by 3 bases, with 10 bases between them. The CDR3 loop spans 15 amino acids. Germline assignment: CDR1 SGHTS and CDR2 YDEGEE. This CDR3 is CASSLGQGYNQPQHF. CDR3 in DNA: TGTGCCAGCAGCTTGGGCCAGGGGTACAATCAGCCCCAGCATTTT. The variable domain in full, with the rest retrieved from reference TRBV5-8 and TRBJ1-5, is EAGVTQSPTHLIKTRGQQATLRCSPISGHTSVYWYQQALGLGLQFLLWYDEGEERNRGNFPPRFSGRQFPNYSSELNVNALELEDSALYLCASSLGQGYNQPQHFGDGTRLSIL.

The CDR3 spells CASENRGISPLHF. The CDR3 DNA sequence: TGTGCCAGCGAGAACAGGGGAATCTCACCCCTCCACTTT. The genes are TRBV19 and TRBJ1-6; 7 bases are a match to TRBD1. The germline CDR1 and CDR2 sequences are LNHDA and SQIVND (reference sequence). The J segment lost 10 bases and the V segment lost 9 bases, leaving 9 bases of the junction unmatched. The CDR3 contains 13 residues.